A single sample is the source of the 18 T cell receptor beta chains below, sequenced in a study of early T cells in non-severe SARS-CoV-2 infection. From the 5' RACE reads, TCRdb called clonotypes with MiXCR, one entry per CDR3 protein. The sample holds some 60,000 distinct CDR3 sequences, roughly 9.7% seen once. Source material: whole blood. These receptors originate from an adult who was a healthcare worker with PCR-confirmed SARS-CoV-2 infection or an uninfected control (not recorded which).

This clonotype was recorded many times. The rearrangement links TRBV7-6 to TRBJ1-6; perhaps TRBD1 as D (5 bases). CDR1 and CDR2 (germline): SGHVS, FNYEAQ. Trimming took 5 bases from V and 0 from J, leaving 17 bases between them. The length of the CDR3 is 18 residues. CDR3 DNA sequence: TGTGCCAGCAGCCCAACCGGGACTCAGGACTCCTATAATTCACCCCTCCACTTT. The encoded protein is CASSPTGTQDSYNSPLHF.

The J gene is TRBJ2-2, the V gene TRBV14; no definite D call. The CDR3 contains 15 residues. The ends were cut back, 1 base at V and 1 base at J, with 7 bases in the middle. CDR1 is SGHDN, CDR2 FVKESK, per germline. The CDR3 coding sequence is TGTGCCAGCAGCCAAGCGAATGGGAACACCGGGGAGCTGTTTTTT. This sequence encodes CASSQANGNTGELFF.

This clonotype was recorded at least ten times. V and J are TRBV20-1 and TRBJ2-7; D is perhaps TRBD1 or TRBD2 (5 bases each). The germline V gene encodes CDR1 DFQATT and CDR2 SNEGSKA (reference sequence). Trimming removed 0 bases from V and 2 bases from J, with 14 bases in between. This CDR3 comprises 15 residues. The CDR3 DNA follows: TGCAGTGCTAGAGATGGGGGTCGGATTACCTACGAGCAGTACTTC. Protein product: CSARDGGRITYEQYF.

This clonotype was found many times. The V and J genes are TRBV19 and TRBJ1-5; 9 bases are shared with TRBD1. V gave up 7 bases and J gave up 2 bases; unmatched junction bases: 9. Germline CDR1 LNHDA, CDR2 SQIVND (reference sequence). The CDR3 totals 16 residues. The CDR3 coding sequence is TGTGCCAGTATGAACAGGGGGCCCTCGGGCAATCAGCCCCAGCATTTT. It encodes CASMNRGPSGNQPQHF.

The rearrangement joins TRBV29-1 to TRBJ1-2; D uncertain. CDR3 length: 11 residues. In germline, CDR1 is SQVTM, CDR2 ANQGSEA. The V end lost 7 bases, the J end lost 2 bases, and 8 bases lay between the germline ends. The CDR3: CSGSGNYGYTF. CDR3 coding DNA: TGCAGCGGGTCGGGGAACTATGGCTACACCTTC.

A few counts support this clonotype. This chain joins TRBV20-1 and TRBJ2-3; D is possibly TRBD2 (6 bases). The CDR3 loop spans 16 amino acids. Trimming left V 0 bases short and J 4 bases short, with 17 bases between. Germline V gene sequence: CDR1 DFQATT, CDR2 SNEGSKA (reference sequence). This CDR3 reads CSARDREAVRPDTQYF. The CDR3 DNA follows: TGCAGTGCTAGAGATAGGGAGGCGGTAAGACCAGATACGCAGTATTTT.

The CDR3 spells CASSKANRFVLVQTQYF. The CDR3 nucleotides are TGTGCCAGCAGCAAAGCCAACAGGTTTGTCCTCGTCCAGACCCAGTACTTC. The chain uses TRBV21-1 and TRBJ2-5; TRBD1 is the table's D call, not checked against the DNA. TRBV21-1 is marked as a pseudogene. The CDR3 totals 17 residues.

There are many counts of this clonotype. V and J are TRBV27 and TRBJ2-1, with 10 bases lining up with TRBD1. J gave up 8 bases and V 6 bases, and 7 bases lay outside the gene matches. The germline V gene encodes CDR1 MNHEY and CDR2 SMNVEV (reference sequence). The CDR3 is 14 amino acids. CDR3 region: CASSDRGPQDEQFF. CDR3 nucleotide sequence: TGTGCCAGCAGCGACAGGGGGCCGCAGGATGAGCAGTTCTTC.

This clonotype was detected many times. The chain's CDR3 is CASRNRALGSPLHF. The DNA of the CDR3 is TGTGCCAGCAGGAATAGGGCTCTTGGTTCACCCCTCCACTTT. The chain uses TRBV12-3 or TRBV12-4 and TRBJ1-6; D call uncertain. The germline V and J ends were trimmed by 6 bases and 9 bases, with 15 bases remaining between them. The CDR3 consists of 14 residues.

This clonotype was seen ten or more times. V and J are TRBV20-1 and TRBJ1-5; D might be TRBD1 (6 bases). Trimming took 3 bases from V and 1 from J, leaving 10 bases between them. Per the germline V gene, CDR1 is DFQATT and CDR2 is SNEGSKA (reference sequence). The length of the CDR3 is 14 residues. CDR3 sequence (DNA): TGCAGTGCTAGTATCGGACAGAGCAATCAGCCCCAGCATTTT. Translating gives CSASIGQSNQPQHF.

J is TRBJ2-7 and V is TRBV18, with D perhaps TRBD1 (5 bases). Germline-derived CDR1 and CDR2 are KGHSH and LQKENI. Deletions cut 3 bases from V and 8 bases from J, with 14 bases between. The CDR3 runs to 13 residues. The CDR3, as DNA: TGTGCCAGCTCACCTACTACCGACAGCAAGCAGTACTTC. This gives the protein CASSPTTDSKQYF.

The chain is built from TRBV19 and TRBJ2-6; no definite D call. Germline V gene sequence: CDR1 LNHDA, CDR2 SQIVND (reference sequence). The CDR3 has 13 residues. V was pared by 6 bases and J by 2 bases, with 5 bases between. The CDR3 nucleotides are TGTGCCAGTAGGTTTCCTGGGGCCAACGTCCTGACTTTC. Translating it yields CASRFPGANVLTF.

CDR3 bases: TGTGCCAGCAGTGTATCTGTGAACACTGAAGCTTTCTTT. Protein product: CASSVSVNTEAFF. The V gene is TRBV6-1, the J gene TRBJ1-1; D unclear. The germline CDR1 and CDR2 sequences are MNHNS and SASEGT. The CDR3 is 13 amino acids. The V and J ends lost 4 bases and 0 bases respectively, with 6 bases between them.

This chain connects TRBV4-1 to TRBJ2-7; 12 bases align to TRBD2. Germline trimming cut 3 bases from V and 4 bases from J; bases unmatched to any gene: 4. This CDR3 comprises 15 residues. The germline gives CDR1 MGHRA, CDR2 YSYEKL. The chain's CDR3 is CASSQTSGSLYEQYF. CDR3 sequence (DNA): TGCGCCAGCAGCCAGACTAGCGGGAGTCTATACGAGCAGTACTTC.

This clonotype has a handful of counts. The genes are TRBV24-1 and TRBJ2-1; 14 bases fit TRBD2. This CDR3 has 19 amino acids. After removal of 4 bases from V and 0 bases from J, the junction contained 7 bases not matched to a gene. Germline V gene lookup returns CDR1 KGHDR and CDR2 SFDVKD. The chain's CDR3 is CATSEYGTSGSFSYNEQFF. The CDR3 nucleotides are TGTGCCACCAGTGAATACGGGACTAGCGGGAGTTTCTCCTACAATGAGCAGTTCTTC.

This clonotype was seen ten or more times. The CDR3 here is CSARDTAVNYGYTF. The CDR3 DNA is TGCAGTGCTAGAGATACGGCGGTCAACTATGGCTACACCTTC. The chain carries TRBV20-1 and TRBJ1-2; D is undetermined. Trimming shortened V by 0 bases and J by 2 bases, and 10 bases separated the two germline ends. Germline V gene lookup returns CDR1 DFQATT and CDR2 SNEGSKA (reference sequence). The CDR3 spans 14 residues.

In this sample, this clonotype turned up many times. The chain carries TRBV10-3 and TRBJ2-3, with D perhaps given as TRBD1 or TRBD2 (5 bases each). Per germline, CDR1 ENHRY and CDR2 SYGVKD. Between the trimmed V and J ends, which lost 6 bases and 4 bases, there was a span of 11 bases. The CDR3 runs 13 residues. The CDR3 region has the DNA TGTGCCATCAGGATGCAGGGAGCAGATACGCAGTATTTT. This encodes CAIRMQGADTQYF.

This clonotype was counted many times. V gene TRBV10-1 combines with J gene TRBJ2-7; D not certain. Trimming removed 4 bases from V and 0 bases from J, with 4 bases in between. Germline loops: CDR1 WNHNN, CDR2 SYGVQD (reference sequence). This CDR3 has 12 amino acids. The DNA for the CDR3 is TGCGCCAGCAGTGTGGGCTCCTACGAGCAGTACTTC. This codes for CASSVGSYEQYF.